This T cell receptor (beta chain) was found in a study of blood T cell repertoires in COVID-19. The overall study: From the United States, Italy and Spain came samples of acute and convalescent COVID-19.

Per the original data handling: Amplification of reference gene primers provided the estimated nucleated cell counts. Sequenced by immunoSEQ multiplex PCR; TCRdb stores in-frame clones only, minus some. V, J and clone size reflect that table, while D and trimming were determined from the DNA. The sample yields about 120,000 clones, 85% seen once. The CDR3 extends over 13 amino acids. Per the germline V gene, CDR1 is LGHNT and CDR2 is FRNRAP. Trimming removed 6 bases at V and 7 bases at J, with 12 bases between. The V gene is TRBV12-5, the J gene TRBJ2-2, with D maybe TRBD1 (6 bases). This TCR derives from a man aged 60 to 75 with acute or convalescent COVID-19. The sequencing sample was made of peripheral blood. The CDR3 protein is CASGAGANGELFF. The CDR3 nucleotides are TGTGCTAGTGGGGCAGGGGCTAACGGGGAGCTGTTTTTT.